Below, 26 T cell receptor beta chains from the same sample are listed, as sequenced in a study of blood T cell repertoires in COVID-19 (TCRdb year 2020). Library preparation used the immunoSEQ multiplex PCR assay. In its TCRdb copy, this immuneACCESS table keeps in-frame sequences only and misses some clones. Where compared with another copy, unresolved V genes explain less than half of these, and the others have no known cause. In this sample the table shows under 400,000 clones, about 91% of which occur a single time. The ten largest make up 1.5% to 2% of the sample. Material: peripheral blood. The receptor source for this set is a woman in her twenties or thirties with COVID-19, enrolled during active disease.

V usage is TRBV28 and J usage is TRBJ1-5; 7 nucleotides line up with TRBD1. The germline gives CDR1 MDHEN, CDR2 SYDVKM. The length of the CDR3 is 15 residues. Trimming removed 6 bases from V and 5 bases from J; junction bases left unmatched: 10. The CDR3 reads CASSQVDRDDQPQHF. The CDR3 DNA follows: TGTGCCAGCAGCCAGGTAGACAGGGATGATCAGCCCCAGCATTTT.

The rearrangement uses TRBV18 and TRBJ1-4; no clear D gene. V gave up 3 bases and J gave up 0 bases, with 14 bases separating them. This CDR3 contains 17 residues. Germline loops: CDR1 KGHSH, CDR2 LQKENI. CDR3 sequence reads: CASSPSRAHATNEKLFF. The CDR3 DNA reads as TGTGCCAGCTCACCTTCGCGAGCCCATGCAACTAATGAAAAACTGTTTTTT.

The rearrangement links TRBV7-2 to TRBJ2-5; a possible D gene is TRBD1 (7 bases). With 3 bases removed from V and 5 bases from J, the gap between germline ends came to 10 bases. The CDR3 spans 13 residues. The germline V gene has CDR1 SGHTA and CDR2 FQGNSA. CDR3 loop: CASSLAGGETQYF. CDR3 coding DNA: TGTGCCAGCAGCTTGGCAGGGGGGGAGACCCAGTACTTC.

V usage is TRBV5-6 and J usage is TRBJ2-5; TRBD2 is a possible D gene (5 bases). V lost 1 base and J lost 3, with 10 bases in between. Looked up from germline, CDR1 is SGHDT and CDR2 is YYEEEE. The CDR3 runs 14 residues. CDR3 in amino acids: CASSLFLAEETQYF. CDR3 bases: TGTGCCAGCAGCTTGTTCCTAGCTGAAGAGACCCAGTACTTC.

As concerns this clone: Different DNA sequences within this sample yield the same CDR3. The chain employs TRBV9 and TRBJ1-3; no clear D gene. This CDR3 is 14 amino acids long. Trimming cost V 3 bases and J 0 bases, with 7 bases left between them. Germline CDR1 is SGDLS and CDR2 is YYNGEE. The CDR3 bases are TGTGCCAGCAGCGCTGGAGTCTCTGGAAACACCATATATTTT. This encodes CASSAGVSGNTIYF. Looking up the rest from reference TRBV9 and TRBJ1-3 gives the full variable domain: DSGVTQTPKHLITATGQRVTLRCSPRSGDLSVYWYQQSLDQGLQFLIQYYNGEERAKGNILERFSAQQFPDLHSELNLSSLELGDSALYFCASSAGVSGNTIYFGEGSWLTVV.

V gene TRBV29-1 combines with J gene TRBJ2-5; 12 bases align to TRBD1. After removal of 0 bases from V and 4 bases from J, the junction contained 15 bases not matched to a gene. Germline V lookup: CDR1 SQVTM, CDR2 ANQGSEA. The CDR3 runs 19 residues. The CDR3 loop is CSVEERAGQGAMRTETQYF. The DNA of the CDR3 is TGCAGCGTTGAAGAAAGAGCGGGACAGGGGGCGATGAGGACAGAGACCCAGTACTTC.

This CDR3 is CASRELRRAQNTEAFF. CDR3 bases: TGTGCCAGTCGTGAACTGAGGAGGGCCCAGAACACTGAAGCTTTCTTT. The J gene is TRBJ1-1, the V gene TRBV19; D uncertain. CDR1 is LNHDA, CDR2 SQIVND, per germline (reference sequence). The CDR3 length is 16 residues. Trimming took off 8 bases at V and 1 base at J, with 20 bases between the two ends.

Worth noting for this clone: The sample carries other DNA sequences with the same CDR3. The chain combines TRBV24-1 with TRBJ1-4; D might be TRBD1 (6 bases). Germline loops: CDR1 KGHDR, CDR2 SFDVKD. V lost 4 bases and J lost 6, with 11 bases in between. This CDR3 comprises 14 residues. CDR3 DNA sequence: TGTGCCACCAGTGAACAGGACAGAGATGAAAAACTGTTTTTT. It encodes CATSEQDRDEKLFF.

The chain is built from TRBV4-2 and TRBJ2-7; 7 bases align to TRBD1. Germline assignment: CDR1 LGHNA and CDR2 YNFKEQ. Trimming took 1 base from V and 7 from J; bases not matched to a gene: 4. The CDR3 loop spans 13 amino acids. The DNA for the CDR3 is TGTGCCAGCAGCCAAGCGACAGGGAGAGAGCAGTACGTC. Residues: CASSQATGREQYV.

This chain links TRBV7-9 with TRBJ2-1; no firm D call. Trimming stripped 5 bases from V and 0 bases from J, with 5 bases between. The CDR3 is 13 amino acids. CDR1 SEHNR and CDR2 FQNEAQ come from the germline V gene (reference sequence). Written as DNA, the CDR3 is TGTGCCAGCAGCCCGAGCTCCTACAATGAGCAGTTCTTC. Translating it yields CASSPSSYNEQFF. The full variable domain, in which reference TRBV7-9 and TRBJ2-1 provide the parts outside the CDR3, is DTGVSQNPRHKITKRGQNVTFRCDPISEHNRLYWYRQTLGQGPEFLTYFQNEAQLEKSRLLSDRFSAERPKGSFSTLEIQRTEQGDSAMYLCASSPSSYNEQFFGPGTRLTVL.

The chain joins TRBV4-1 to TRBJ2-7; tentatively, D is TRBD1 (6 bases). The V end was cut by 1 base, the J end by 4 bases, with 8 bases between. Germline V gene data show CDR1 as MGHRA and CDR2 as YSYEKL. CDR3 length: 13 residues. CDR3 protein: CASSQVRGYEQYF. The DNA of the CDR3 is TGCGCCAGCAGCCAAGTAAGGGGGTACGAGCAGTACTTC.

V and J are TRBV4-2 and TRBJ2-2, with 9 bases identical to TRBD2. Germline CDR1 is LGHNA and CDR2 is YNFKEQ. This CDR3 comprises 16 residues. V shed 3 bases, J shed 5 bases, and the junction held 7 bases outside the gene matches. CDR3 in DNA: TGTGCCAGCAGCCAGGGAAGCGGGGGGAAGACCGGGGAGCTGTTTTTT. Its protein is CASSQGSGGKTGELFF.

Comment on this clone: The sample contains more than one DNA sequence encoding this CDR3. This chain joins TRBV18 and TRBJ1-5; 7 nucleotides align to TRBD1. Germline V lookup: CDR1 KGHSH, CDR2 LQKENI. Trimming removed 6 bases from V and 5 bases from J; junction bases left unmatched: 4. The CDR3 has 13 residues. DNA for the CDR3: TGTGCCAGCTCGTCAGACAGGGATCAGCCCCAGCATTTT. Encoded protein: CASSSDRDQPQHF.

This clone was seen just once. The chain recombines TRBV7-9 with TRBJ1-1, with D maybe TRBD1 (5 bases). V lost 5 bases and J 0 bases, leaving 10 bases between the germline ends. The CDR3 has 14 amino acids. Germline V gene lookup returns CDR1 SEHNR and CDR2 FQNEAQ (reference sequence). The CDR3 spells CASSDTGMNTEAFF. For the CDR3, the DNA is TGTGCCAGCAGCGATACAGGTATGAACACTGAAGCTTTCTTT. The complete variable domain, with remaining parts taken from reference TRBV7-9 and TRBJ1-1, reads DTGVSQNPRHKITKRGQNVTFRCDPISEHNRLYWYRQTLGQGPEFLTYFQNEAQLEKSRLLSDRFSAERPKGSFSTLEIQRTEQGDSAMYLCASSDTGMNTEAFFGQGTRLTVV.

CDR3 protein: CAISEFTGRDSPLHF. CDR3 DNA sequence: TGTGCCATCAGTGAGTTTACAGGCCGGGATTCACCCCTCCACTTT. The chain combines TRBV10-3 with TRBJ1-6, with D perhaps matching TRBD1 (5 bases). The CDR3 is 15 amino acids. CDR1 ENHRY and CDR2 SYGVKD come from the germline V gene. Trimming took 1 base from V and 8 from J, leaving 12 bases between them.

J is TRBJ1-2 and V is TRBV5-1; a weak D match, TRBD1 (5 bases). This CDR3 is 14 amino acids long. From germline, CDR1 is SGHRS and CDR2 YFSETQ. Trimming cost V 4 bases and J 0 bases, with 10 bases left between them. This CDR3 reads CASSPTTANYGYTF. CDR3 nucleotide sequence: TGCGCCAGCAGCCCCACGACAGCTAACTATGGCTACACCTTC.

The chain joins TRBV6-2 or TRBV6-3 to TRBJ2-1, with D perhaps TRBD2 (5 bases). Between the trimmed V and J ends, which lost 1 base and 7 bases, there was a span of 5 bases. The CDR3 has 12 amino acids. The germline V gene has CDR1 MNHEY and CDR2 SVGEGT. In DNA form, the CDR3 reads TGTGCCAGCAGTTACTGGAGGAATGAGCAGTTCTTC. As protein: CASSYWRNEQFF.

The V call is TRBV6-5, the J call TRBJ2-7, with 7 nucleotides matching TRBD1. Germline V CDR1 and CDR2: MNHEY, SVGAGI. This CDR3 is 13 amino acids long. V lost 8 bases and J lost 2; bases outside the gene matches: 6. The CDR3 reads CASHTTGAYEQYF. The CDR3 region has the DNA TGTGCCAGCCACACCACAGGGGCCTACGAGCAGTACTTC.

This CDR3 is CASSTRTGNTEAFF. DNA for the CDR3: TGTGCCAGTAGTACCCGGACAGGGAACACTGAAGCTTTCTTT. This rearrangement joins TRBV19 to TRBJ1-1, with TRBD1 matching over 7 bases. The trim removed 4 bases at V and 1 base at J, leaving 3 bases unmatched. The CDR3 covers 14 residues. The germline CDR1 and CDR2 sequences are LNHDA and SQIVND (reference sequence).

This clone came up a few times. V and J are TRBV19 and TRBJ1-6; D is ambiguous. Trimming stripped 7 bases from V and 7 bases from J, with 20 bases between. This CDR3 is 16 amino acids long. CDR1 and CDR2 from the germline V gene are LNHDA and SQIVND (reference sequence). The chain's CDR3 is CASMSLRLSNNSPLHF. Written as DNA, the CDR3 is TGTGCCAGTATGAGTCTGAGGCTTTCAAACAATTCACCCCTCCACTTT. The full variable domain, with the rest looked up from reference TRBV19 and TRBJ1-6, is DGGITQSPKYLFRKEGQNVTLSCEQNLNHDAMYWYRQDPGQGLRLIYYSQIVNDFQKGDIAEGYSVSREKKESFPLTVTSAQKNPTAFYLCASMSLRLSNNSPLHFGNGTRLTVT.

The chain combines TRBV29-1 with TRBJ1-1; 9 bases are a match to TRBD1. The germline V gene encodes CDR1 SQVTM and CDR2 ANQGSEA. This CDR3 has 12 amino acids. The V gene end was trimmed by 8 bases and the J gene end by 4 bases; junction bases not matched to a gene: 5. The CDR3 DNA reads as TGCAGCACGAGGACAGGGGCCACTGAAGCTTTCTTT. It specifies CSTRTGATEAFF.

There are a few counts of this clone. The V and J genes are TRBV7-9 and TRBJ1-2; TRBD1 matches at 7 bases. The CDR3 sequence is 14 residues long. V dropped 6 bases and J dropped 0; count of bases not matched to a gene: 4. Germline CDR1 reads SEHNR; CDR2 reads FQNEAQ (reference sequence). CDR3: CASRQQGTNYGYTF. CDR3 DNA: TGTGCCAGCAGGCAACAGGGGACTAACTATGGCTACACCTTC. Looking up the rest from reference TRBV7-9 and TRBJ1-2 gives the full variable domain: DTGVSQNPRHKITKRGQNVTFRCDPISEHNRLYWYRQTLGQGPEFLTYFQNEAQLEKSRLLSDRFSAERPKGSFSTLEIQRTEQGDSAMYLCASRQQGTNYGYTFGSGTRLTVV.

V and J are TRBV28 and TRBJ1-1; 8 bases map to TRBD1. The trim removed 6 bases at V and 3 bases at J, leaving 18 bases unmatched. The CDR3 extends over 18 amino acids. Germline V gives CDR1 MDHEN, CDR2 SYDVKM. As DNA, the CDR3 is TGTGCCAGCAGCCACCCCCCGGCGGACAGGGCGTCGGACACTGAAGCTTTCTTT. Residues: CASSHPPADRASDTEAFF.

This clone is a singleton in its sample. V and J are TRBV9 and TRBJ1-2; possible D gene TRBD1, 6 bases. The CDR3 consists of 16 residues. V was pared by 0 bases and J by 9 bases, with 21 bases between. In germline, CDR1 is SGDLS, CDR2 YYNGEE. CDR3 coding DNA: TGTGCCAGCAGCGTAGATGGTAGGGGGACACCCCTGAGCTACACCTTC. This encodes CASSVDGRGTPLSYTF.

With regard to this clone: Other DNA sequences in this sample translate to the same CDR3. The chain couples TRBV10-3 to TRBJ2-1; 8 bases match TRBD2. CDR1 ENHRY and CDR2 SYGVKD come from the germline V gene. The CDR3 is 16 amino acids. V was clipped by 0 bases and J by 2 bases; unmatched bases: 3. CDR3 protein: CAISESSGGTYNEQFF. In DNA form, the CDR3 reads TGTGCCATCAGTGAGTCCTCGGGGGGGACCTACAATGAGCAGTTCTTC.

CDR3 sequence (DNA): TGTGCCAGCAGCGCGGAATCTCGGGACACGGATGGCTACACCTTC. This encodes CASSAESRDTDGYTF. V gene TRBV13 combines with J gene TRBJ1-2, with D perhaps TRBD1 (6 bases). This CDR3 region has 15 residues. Between the trimmed V and J ends, which lost 5 bases and 6 bases, there was a span of 19 bases. CDR1 is PRHDT and CDR2 is FYEKMQ in the germline V gene (reference sequence).